One sample yielded the 26 T cell receptor beta chains listed below, sequenced in a study of T cell clonotyping in hematopoietic cell transplantation. Time point reported: recipient sample about 28 days before transplant, after cytoreduction. Clones were sequenced by immunoSEQ multiplex PCR, and TCRdb holds only the in-frame ones, with some missing. The table lists over 15,000 clones, 77% of them singletons. The sample here was peripheral blood mononuclear cells, taken before stem cell transplant. The source of these receptors is a man aged 55 to 70 with acute myeloid leukemia. Some clones in this sample may be carry-over from other donors' samples.

V is TRBV4-3 and J is TRBJ1-4, with a tentative D call TRBD1 (5 bases). There are 19 residues in the CDR3. The V and J ends lost 0 bases and 0 bases respectively, with 17 bases between them. The germline V gene has CDR1 LGHNA and CDR2 YSLEER. CDR3 sequence: CASSQELAQGRATNEKLFF. CDR3 in DNA: TGCGCCAGCAGCCAAGAATTGGCCCAGGGCCGCGCAACTAATGAAAAACTGTTTTTT.

The chain has TRBV6-5 and TRBJ1-2; 9 positions agree with TRBD1. After removal of 2 bases from V and 3 bases from J, the junction contained 4 bases not matched to a gene. The CDR3 extends over 15 amino acids. The V gene's germline CDR1 is MNHEY and CDR2 SVGAGI. The CDR3 sequence is CASSYLRTGDYGYTF. The CDR3 DNA sequence: TGTGCCAGCAGTTACCTCCGGACAGGGGACTATGGCTACACCTTC.

Comment on this clone: A junction end diverges from the germline sequence, so it may reflect a read error. This sequence joins TRBV7-3 and TRBJ2-3; 10 bases are shared with TRBD2. From germline, CDR1 is SGHTA and CDR2 FQGTGA. The CDR3 sequence is 15 residues long. CDR3 DNA: TGTGCCAGCAGCCGGACTAGCGGCAACACAGATATGCAGTATTTT. Translation gives CASSRTSGNTDMQYF.

The chain carries TRBV9 and TRBJ1-1; D uncertain. V lost 3 bases to trimming and J lost 3 bases, with 12 bases between them. The germline gives CDR1 SGDLS, CDR2 YYNGEE. CDR3 length: 14 residues. DNA of the CDR3: TGTGCCAGCAGCGAAATCGGGGTGGACACTGAAGCTTTCTTT. Residues: CASSEIGVDTEAFF.

The CDR3 reads CASSQEVFFGSYEQYF. Written as DNA, the CDR3 is TGTGCCAGCAGCCAAGAAGTGTTTTTTGGCTCCTACGAGCAGTACTTC. The rearrangement links TRBV11-1 to TRBJ2-7; D call uncertain. Per the germline V gene, CDR1 is SGHAT and CDR2 is FQDESV (reference sequence). Trimming cost V 5 bases and J 0 bases, with 17 bases left between them. The CDR3 totals 16 residues. Looking up the rest from reference TRBV11-1 and TRBJ2-7 gives the full variable domain: EAEVAQSPRYKITEKSQAVAFWCDPISGHATLYWYRQILGQGPELLVQFQDESVVDDSQLPKDRFSAERLKGVDSTLKIQPAELGDSAMYLCASSQEVFFGSYEQYFGPGTRLTVT.

On this clone itself: Since the CDR3 does not end with the conserved phenylalanine or tryptophan, this likely comes from a read error. The DNA is omitted, as the CDR3 cannot be located on it reliably, and the CDR3 follows TCRdb's listing. The rearrangement links TRBV30 to TRBJ1-1; the tabulated D call, TRBD1, remains unverified against the DNA. From germline, CDR1 is GTSNPN and CDR2 SVGIG (reference sequence). The CDR3 is 14 amino acids in total, end residues counted. CDR3 sequence: CAWRTGGLVTEALL.

The chain recombines TRBV30 with TRBJ1-1; D uncertain. The CDR3 spans 12 residues. Trimming shortened V by 2 bases and J by 5 bases, and 9 bases separated the two germline ends. CDR1 is GTSNPN, CDR2 SVGIG, per germline (reference sequence). The CDR3 nucleotides are TGTGCCTGGAGTCCGGGGAGGACTGAAGCTTTCTTT. Residues: CAWSPGRTEAFF.

This clone was seen once. This CDR3 fails to terminate in the conserved phenylalanine or tryptophan, so it likely reflects a read error. Here the CDR3 DNA reads TGTGCCAGCAGCACCGCAGGGGTTCCTGGAAACACCATATATTCT. It yields the protein CASSTAGVPGNTIYS. The chain carries TRBV13 and TRBJ1-3, with a possible D match to TRBD1 (6 bases). The V end lost 5 bases, the J end lost 2 bases, and 13 bases lay between the germline ends. The CDR3 extends over 15 amino acids. Germline CDR1 and CDR2: PRHDT and FYEKMQ (reference sequence).

The V call is TRBV7-8, the J call TRBJ1-1; no reliable D call. The germline CDR1 and CDR2 sequences are SGHVS and FQNEAQ. V was pared by 7 bases and J by 1 base, with 13 bases between. CDR3 length: 14 amino acids. CDR3 nucleotides: TGTGCCAGCATGGAACGCCGAGGGAACACTGAAGCTTTCTTT. Its protein is CASMERRGNTEAFF.

This clone has a single count. The chain has TRBV18 and TRBJ1-1, with unresolved D. The V and J ends lost 3 bases and 10 bases respectively, with 15 bases between them. CDR3 length: 13 amino acids. Germline CDR1 and CDR2: KGHSH and LQKENI. This CDR3 reads CASSPEERVGAFF. The CDR3 DNA sequence: TGTGCCAGCTCACCCGAGGAGAGGGTCGGAGCTTTCTTT.

The chain recombines TRBV4-1 with TRBJ2-3; D possibly corresponds to TRBD2 (6 bases). The CDR3 contains 14 residues. CDR1 is MGHRA, CDR2 YSYEKL, per germline. V lost 5 bases and J lost 0, with 9 bases in between. The CDR3 nucleotides read TGCGCCAGCAGCGGGGAGGAGAGCACAGATACGCAGTATTTT. Protein sequence: CASSGEESTDTQYF.

This clone was seen once. This chain uses TRBV4-3 with TRBJ2-1; tentative D call: TRBD1 (5 bases). Trimming stripped 2 bases from V and 7 bases from J, with 9 bases between. The CDR3 is 13 residues long. CDR1 is LGHNA and CDR2 is YSLEER in the germline V gene. CDR3 region: CASSQRQRNEQFF. CDR3 DNA: TGCGCCAGCAGCCAACGACAGAGGAATGAGCAGTTCTTC.

This clone came up once. The chain is built from TRBV10-1 and TRBJ2-7, with unresolved D. This CDR3 contains 13 residues. Germline CDR1 and CDR2: WNHNN and SYGVQD (reference sequence). V was cut by 5 bases and J by 2 bases, with 10 bases left in between. The CDR3 nucleotides read TGCGCCAGCAGTTGGGCGGAACCCTACGAGCAGTACTTC. Translation gives CASSWAEPYEQYF.

The chain links TRBV6-1 to TRBJ2-7; the match to TRBD1 covers 7 bases. This CDR3 is built from 14 residues. From germline, CDR1 is MNHNS and CDR2 SASEGT. After removal of 6 bases from V and 1 base from J, the junction contained 6 bases not matched to a gene. CDR3 sequence (DNA): TGTGCCAGCAGGATACAGGGGTCGTCCTACGAGCAGTACTTC. Residues: CASRIQGSSYEQYF.

The genes are TRBV7-9 and TRBJ1-5; D might be TRBD1 (6 bases). The germline V gene has CDR1 SEHNR and CDR2 FQNEAQ (reference sequence). The CDR3 has 17 amino acids. Trimming removed 3 bases at V and 0 bases at J, with 15 bases between. The CDR3: CASSFSDQGHSNQPQHF. CDR3 DNA sequence: TGTGCCAGCAGCTTTTCCGACCAGGGACATAGCAATCAGCCCCAGCATTTT.

The chain uses TRBV7-9 and TRBJ2-7; TRBD1 matches 10 bases. CDR3 length: 15 amino acids. The V and J ends lost 5 bases and 4 bases, in that order; junction bases with no gene match: 8. CDR1 and CDR2 (germline): SEHNR, FQNEAQ (reference sequence). DNA for the CDR3: TGTGCCAGCAGCCCGCCGGGGACAGGGGATTACGAGCAGTACTTC. Translating it yields CASSPPGTGDYEQYF.

The V gene is TRBV5-1, the J gene TRBJ1-2; TRBD1 matches 11 bases. CDR1 is SGHRS, CDR2 YFSETQ, per germline. This CDR3 has 18 residues. V lost 0 bases to trimming and J lost 4 bases; unmatched junction nucleotides: 11. The CDR3 here is CASSLGDRGFISPYGYTF. The DNA of the CDR3 is TGCGCCAGCAGCTTGGGGGACAGGGGGTTTATATCCCCCTATGGCTACACCTTC.

The J gene is TRBJ1-4, the V gene TRBV7-9; no definite D call. V was cut by 5 bases and J by 3 bases, with 7 bases left in between. Germline CDR1 is SEHNR and CDR2 is FQNEAQ (reference sequence). The CDR3 runs to 13 residues. CDR3 coding DNA: TGTGCCAGCAGCCCCGGGCCTAATGAAAAACTGTTTTTT. It specifies CASSPGPNEKLFF.

This clone is termed large. The chain joins TRBV11-3 to TRBJ1-1; D is ambiguous. CDR3 length: 15 amino acids. Germline-derived CDR1 and CDR2 are SGHNT and YENEEA. V was shortened by 1 base and J by 3 bases, with 12 bases between the two germline ends. DNA of the CDR3: TGTGCCAGCAGCTTAGGACCGGTTGGATACACTGAAGCTTTCTTT. Translating it yields CASSLGPVGYTEAFF.

The chain couples TRBV2 to TRBJ2-3; a weak D match, TRBD2 (6 bases). With 7 bases removed from V and 9 bases from J, the gap between germline ends came to 17 bases. The CDR3 has 13 residues. CDR1 is SNHLY, CDR2 FYNNEI, per germline. CDR3 bases: TGTGCCAGCACCCGGGACTCACATGTCACGCAGTATTTT. Its protein is CASTRDSHVTQYF.

This clone has just a few counts. DNA for the CDR3: TGCAGCGTTGGGGACAGGGGGTACACTGAAGCTTTCTTT. It is translated as CSVGDRGYTEAFF. The rearrangement links TRBV29-1 to TRBJ1-1; 11 bases fit TRBD1. Germline assignment: CDR1 SQVTM and CDR2 ANQGSEA. V lost 4 bases, J lost 3 bases, and 1 base stayed unmatched. This CDR3 is built from 13 residues.

The V call is TRBV4-3, the J call TRBJ1-5; TRBD1 matches 7 bases. V was clipped by 0 bases and J by 10 bases; unmatched bases: 6. The CDR3 is 14 residues long. In germline, CDR1 is LGHNA, CDR2 YSLEER. CDR3: CASSQDRGNVPQHF. For the CDR3, the DNA is TGCGCCAGCAGCCAAGACAGGGGGAACGTTCCCCAGCATTTT.

There are a few counts of this clone. The J gene is TRBJ2-7, the V gene TRBV27, with 8 bases matching TRBD1. CDR3 size: 15 residues. V gave up 2 bases and J gave up 5 bases; unmatched junction bases: 8. Germline V CDR1 and CDR2: MNHEY, SMNVEV (reference sequence). The CDR3 spells CASSLTRGLLNEQYF. The CDR3 DNA is TGTGCCAGCAGTTTAACCAGGGGGCTTTTGAACGAGCAGTACTTC.

The rearrangement joins TRBV7-2 to TRBJ2-2; 7 bases match TRBD2. This CDR3 is 16 amino acids long. The germline V gene encodes CDR1 SGHTA and CDR2 FQGNSA. Trimming at V came to 3 bases and at J to 0 bases, leaving 4 bases not matched to a gene. In DNA, the CDR3 is TGTGCCAGCAGCTTTTCAGCGGGGACGAACACCGGGGAGCTGTTTTTT. The encoded protein is CASSFSAGTNTGELFF.

DNA of the CDR3: TGTGCCAGCAGTGCGTTCGGGGGTGAGCAGCCCCAGCATTTT. Translating it yields CASSAFGGEQPQHF. The V call is TRBV2, the J call TRBJ1-5; D perhaps matches TRBD1 (5 bases). Trimming cost V 4 bases and J 7 bases, with 14 bases left between them. Germline V gene lookup returns CDR1 SNHLY and CDR2 FYNNEI. CDR3 size: 14 residues.

The V call is TRBV20-1, the J call TRBJ2-3; D gene ambiguous. The germline V and J ends were trimmed by 8 bases and 6 bases, with 12 bases remaining between them. CDR1 is DFQATT, CDR2 SNEGSKA, per germline (reference sequence). The length of the CDR3 is 11 residues. For the CDR3, the DNA is TGCAGTCTCTCGCCTGGGGATACGCAGTATTTT. This sequence encodes CSLSPGDTQYF.